The 27 T cell receptor beta chains given below trace back to one sample, sequenced in a study of T-cell reconstitution after alpha-beta-depleted transplantation in children. A TCRbeta library incorporating unique molecular identifiers was prepared. TCRdb reanalysed the PCR reads using MiXCR and keeps one entry per CDR3 protein. The table records about 340,000 distinct CDR3 sequences, under 20% of them present only once. Here the sequenced sample was PBMCs, mostly from graft donor cells, taken 360 days after TCRalphabeta/CD19-depleted stem cell transplant. These receptors originate from a male patient aged 2-15 years who had a stem cell transplant for acute lymphoblastic leukemia, so the T cells may come from the graft donor.

The chain joins TRBV6-5 to TRBJ2-7; D unclear. The CDR3 runs 14 residues. Germline V CDR1 and CDR2: MNHEY, SVGAGI. The V end was cut by 0 bases, the J end by 4 bases, with 10 bases between. CDR3 coding DNA: TGTGCCAGCAGTTACTCCGAGACAAAATACGAGCAGTACTTC. Protein sequence: CASSYSETKYEQYF.

This clonotype has more than one count but fewer than ten. The rearrangement joins TRBV15 to TRBJ2-7; 7 nucleotides agree with TRBD1. Trimming at V came to 2 bases and at J to 2 bases, leaving 9 bases not matched to a gene. Germline V gene sequence: CDR1 LNHNV, CDR2 YYDKDF (reference sequence). CDR3 size: 16 residues. CDR3 residues: CATSRSYEGAPYEQYF. The CDR3 DNA follows: TGTGCCACCAGCAGATCTTATGAGGGGGCCCCCTACGAGCAGTACTTC.

CDR3: CASSFESQYTGELFF. Written as DNA, the CDR3 is TGTGCCAGCAGCTTCGAGAGTCAATACACCGGGGAGCTGTTTTTT. The chain links TRBV14 to TRBJ2-2; D unclear. Germline CDR1 and CDR2: SGHDN and FVKESK. The CDR3 has 15 amino acids. Trimming cost V 5 bases and J 3 bases, with 13 bases left between them.

The chain carries TRBV5-5 and TRBJ2-4; possibly TRBD1 for D (5 bases). The CDR3 sequence is 14 residues long. Germline V lookup: CDR1 SGHKS, CDR2 YYEKEE (reference sequence). V was cut by 0 bases and J by 6 bases, with 10 bases left in between. DNA of the CDR3: TGTGCCAGCAGCTTGGCTGCAGGGATAAACATTCAGTACTTC. Protein: CASSLAAGINIQYF.

Ten or more counts support this clonotype. The chain recombines TRBV12-3 or TRBV12-4 with TRBJ2-7; D may be TRBD1 (6 bases). This CDR3 has 15 amino acids. The germline V and J ends were trimmed by 3 bases and 2 bases, with 14 bases remaining between them. CDR3 loop: CASSFRVRGPYEQYF. The CDR3 region has the DNA TGTGCCAGCAGTTTTAGAGTCAGGGGCCCCTACGAGCAGTACTTC.

Ten or more counts support this clonotype. The chain carries TRBV10-3 and TRBJ2-1; perhaps TRBD2 as D (6 bases). Germline V gene lookup returns CDR1 ENHRY and CDR2 SYGVKD. The V end lost 3 bases, the J end lost 1 base, and 10 bases lay between the germline ends. There are 15 residues in the CDR3. CDR3 nucleotide sequence: TGTGCCATCAGTGAAATAGGGACTTCCTACAATGAGCAGTTCTTC. Translation: CAISEIGTSYNEQFF.

A few counts support this clonotype. The genes are TRBV9 and TRBJ2-1; D gene uncertain. V was shortened by 3 bases and J by 5 bases, with 15 bases between the two germline ends. The CDR3 contains 15 residues. Germline lookup yields CDR1 SGDLS and CDR2 YYNGEE. For the CDR3, the DNA is TGTGCCAGCAGCGATAATGTAAAGAGTGACAATGAGCAGTTCTTC. Translated, it gives CASSDNVKSDNEQFF.

This clonotype was recorded many times. V usage is TRBV28 and J usage is TRBJ2-7; 9 bases align to TRBD2. Trimming removed 4 bases from V and 4 bases from J; junction bases left unmatched: 8. The CDR3 has 15 residues. The germline V gene has CDR1 MDHEN and CDR2 SYDVKM. The CDR3, as DNA: TGTGCCAGCAGTTGGCCGGGACTAGCCGGATACGAGCAGTACTTC. Amino acids: CASSWPGLAGYEQYF. The full variable domain, in which reference TRBV28 and TRBJ2-7 provide the parts outside the CDR3, is DVKVTQSSRYLVKRTGEKVFLECVQDMDHENMFWYRQDPGLGLRLIYFSYDVKMKEKGDIPEGYSVSREKKERFSLILESASTNQTSMYLCASSWPGLAGYEQYFGPGTRLTVT.

The chain uses TRBV12-3 or TRBV12-4 and TRBJ2-7; 9 nucleotides align to TRBD2. The V segment lost 6 bases and the J segment 1 base; nucleotides outside the gene matches: 7. This CDR3 comprises 15 residues. For the CDR3, the DNA is TGTGCCAGCAGCCTACTAGCGGGTACATCCTACGAGCAGTACTTC. Protein: CASSLLAGTSYEQYF.

This clonotype was counted between two and nine times. The chain couples TRBV4-2 to TRBJ1-5; D may be TRBD1 (6 bases). CDR3 length: 14 residues. V shed 3 bases and J shed 12 bases, with 18 bases lying between them. CDR1 and CDR2 from the germline V gene are LGHNA and YNFKEQ. The CDR3 nucleotides are TGTGCCAGCAGCCAGCCCGGACAGAGAGCCGACCAGCATTTT. Its protein is CASSQPGQRADQHF.

This clonotype has only a few counts. This chain connects TRBV4-2 to TRBJ2-1, with 7 nucleotides matching TRBD2. The junction had 6 bases not matched to a gene; V was cut back by 0 bases and J by 10 bases. The CDR3 contains 14 residues. Looked up from germline, CDR1 is LGHNA and CDR2 is YNFKEQ. The CDR3 reads CASSQETSSGEQFF. The CDR3 nucleotides read TGTGCCAGCAGCCAAGAAACCTCTAGCGGAGAGCAGTTCTTC.

The chain joins TRBV4-3 to TRBJ2-1, with TRBD2 matching 11 bases. Per the germline V gene, CDR1 is LGHNA and CDR2 is YSLEER. This CDR3 is 15 amino acids long. The ends lost 3 bases at V and 9 bases at J; junction bases unmatched: 7. The CDR3 DNA is TGCGCCAGCAGCCATCTTAGCGGGAGGGCCACTGAGCAGTTCTTC. Translating it yields CASSHLSGRATEQFF.

This clonotype was seen many times. The rearrangement uses TRBV12-3 or TRBV12-4 and TRBJ2-1, with 8 bases that match TRBD2. The CDR3 extends over 14 amino acids. The J segment lost 6 bases and the V segment lost 7 bases, leaving 8 bases of the junction unmatched. The CDR3 DNA follows: TGTGCCAGCACCGCGGGAGGATCGGGCAATGAGCAGTTCTTC. Its translation: CASTAGGSGNEQFF.

This clonotype was picked up many times. The chain couples TRBV7-8 to TRBJ2-5; 8 bases align to TRBD2. The germline V gene has CDR1 SGHVS and CDR2 FQNEAQ. The CDR3 has 16 residues. Trimming removed 5 bases from V and 4 bases from J; junction bases left unmatched: 12. CDR3: CASSRPRTSFSETQYF. Here the CDR3 DNA reads TGTGCCAGCAGCCGCCCCCGGACTAGCTTCTCAGAGACCCAGTACTTC. Full variable domain (rest looked up from reference TRBV7-8 and TRBJ2-5): GAGVSQSPRYKVAKRGQDVALRCDPISGHVSLFWYQQALGQGPEFLTYFQNEAQLDKSGLPSDRFFAERPEGSVSTLKIQRTQQEDSAVYLCASSRPRTSFSETQYFGPGTRLLVL.

The chain uses TRBV4-1 and TRBJ2-5; 9 bases are a match to TRBD1. The trim removed 4 bases at V and 5 bases at J, leaving 17 bases unmatched. This CDR3 has 18 residues. Germline V CDR1 and CDR2: MGHRA, YSYEKL. CDR3 sequence (DNA): TGCGCCAGCAGCCCACAACCACAGGGGGCATTAATCCACGAGACCCAGTACTTC. Translating it yields CASSPQPQGALIHETQYF.

This clonotype has only a few counts. The chain employs TRBV28 and TRBJ2-7, with 11 bases matching TRBD2. The CDR3 runs 15 residues. Germline V gives CDR1 MDHEN, CDR2 SYDVKM. The junction had 5 bases not matched to a gene; V was cut back by 4 bases and J by 3 bases. The DNA for the CDR3 is TGTGCCAGCAGTTCTTTGACTAGCGGGGACTACGAGCAGTACTTC. Translating it yields CASSSLTSGDYEQYF.

This clonotype appeared many times. The rearrangement joins TRBV7-2 to TRBJ2-1; 9 bases align to TRBD2. V lost 7 bases and J lost 5; bases outside the gene matches: 6. This CDR3 is built from 14 residues. Germline-derived CDR1 and CDR2 are SGHTA and FQGNSA. The DNA for the CDR3 is TGTGCCAGCAAGCGAGCTAGCGGGAACAATGAGCAGTTCTTC. It encodes CASKRASGNNEQFF.

The genes are TRBV7-2 and TRBJ1-5; D not certain. V was shortened by 2 bases and J by 9 bases, with 11 bases between the two germline ends. The germline V gene has CDR1 SGHTA and CDR2 FQGNSA. The CDR3 covers 13 residues. CDR3 DNA sequence: TGTGCCAGCAGCTTAAGGGCCTCGGGGCCCCAGCATTTT. It specifies CASSLRASGPQHF.

V is TRBV28 and J is TRBJ2-5, with D maybe TRBD1 (5 bases). The germline V gene has CDR1 MDHEN and CDR2 SYDVKM. The germline V and J ends were trimmed by 0 bases and 5 bases, with 10 bases remaining between them. The CDR3 has 14 residues. The CDR3 protein is CASSLWQGGETQYF. Here the CDR3 DNA reads TGTGCCAGCAGTTTATGGCAGGGTGGTGAGACCCAGTACTTC.

This chain connects TRBV3-1 to TRBJ2-1; TRBD2 is a possible D gene (6 bases). Trimming removed 3 bases at V and 7 bases at J, with 13 bases between. Germline values: CDR1 LGHDT, CDR2 YNNKEL (reference sequence). The CDR3 runs to 14 residues. The CDR3 spells CASSHPFGGNEQFF. For the CDR3, the DNA is TGTGCCAGCAGCCACCCCTTCGGAGGGAATGAGCAGTTCTTC.

The table lists this clonotype with many counts. The V gene is TRBV4-3, the J gene TRBJ2-7; 16 bases align to TRBD2. Per the germline V gene, CDR1 is LGHNA and CDR2 is YSLEER. The CDR3 sequence is 18 residues long. Trimming took 6 bases from V and 6 from J; bases not matched to a gene: 14. In DNA, the CDR3 is TGCGCCAGCAGTCTCCAACCGGGACTAGCGGGAGGGGGAGGCGAGCAGTACTTC. Protein product: CASSLQPGLAGGGGEQYF.

This clonotype was found a few times. The genes are TRBV30 and TRBJ2-7; the D is unclear. The CDR3 consists of 12 residues. Trimming shortened V by 1 base and J by 2 bases, and 6 bases separated the two germline ends. The germline V gene encodes CDR1 GTSNPN and CDR2 SVGIG (reference sequence). The DNA for the CDR3 is TGTGCCTGGAGTGGGGATGCCTACGAGCAGTACTTC. It translates to CAWSGDAYEQYF.

This clonotype turned up a few times. The CDR3 loop is CASSQDVQGYYGYTF. The CDR3 region has the DNA TGCGCCAGCAGCCAAGACGTGCAGGGGTACTATGGCTACACCTTC. This chain uses TRBV4-1 with TRBJ1-2; perhaps TRBD1 as D (6 bases). Germline V lookup: CDR1 MGHRA, CDR2 YSYEKL. There are 15 residues in the CDR3. Trimming shortened V by 0 bases and J by 3 bases, and 11 bases separated the two germline ends.

The chain employs TRBV30 and TRBJ2-7, with 7 bases that match TRBD2. V trimming: 4 bases; J trimming: 5 bases; junction bases outside the gene matches: 8. The CDR3 has 13 amino acids. CDR1 and CDR2 (germline): GTSNPN, SVGIG (reference sequence). CDR3: CAWNGGRTNEQYF. CDR3 coding DNA: TGTGCCTGGAACGGCGGGAGAACGAACGAGCAGTACTTC.

V is TRBV18 and J is TRBJ1-5, with 8 bases aligning to TRBD1. The CDR3 is 16 residues long. The junction had 10 bases not matched to a gene; V was cut back by 2 bases and J by 7 bases. Germline CDR1 and CDR2: KGHSH and LQKENI. The CDR3 loop is CASSPSGQGGSQPQHF. CDR3 bases: TGTGCCAGCTCACCAAGCGGACAGGGAGGTAGCCAGCCCCAGCATTTT. Complete variable domain (other parts from reference TRBV18 and TRBJ1-5): NAGVMQNPRHLVRRRGQEARLRCSPMKGHSHVYWYRQLPEEGLKFMVYLQKENIIDESGMPKERFSAEFPKEGPSILRIQQVVRGDSAAYFCASSPSGQGGSQPQHFGDGTRLSIL.

This clonotype was recorded a few times. The chain recombines TRBV10-3 with TRBJ2-2; 13 bases are a match to TRBD2. CDR1 is ENHRY and CDR2 is SYGVKD in the germline V gene. The CDR3 has 18 amino acids. Losses at the gene ends were 2 bases for V and 9 bases for J; bases not matched to a gene: 12. In DNA form, the CDR3 reads TGTGCCATCAGTGAGAACCCGACCGGGACTAGCGGGAAACGGGAGCTGTTTTTT. Translating gives CAISENPTGTSGKRELFF.

The V gene is TRBV4-1, the J gene TRBJ2-7, with D unresolved. The CDR3 runs 15 residues. The germline V gene encodes CDR1 MGHRA and CDR2 YSYEKL. V was clipped by 0 bases and J by 3 bases, with 12 bases between them. The CDR3 here is CASSQDGGDYYEQYF. As DNA, the CDR3 is TGCGCCAGCAGCCAAGATGGTGGGGATTACTACGAGCAGTACTTC.